This T cell receptor beta chain is drawn from a study of shared clonotypes between healthy human individuals. The overall study: Each donor contributed plates that comprised three CD4 naive, three CD4 memory, two CD8 naive and one CD8 memory.

Using immunoSEQ multiplex PCR, the repertoire was profiled, and TCRdb retains in-frame clones only, with some absent. The table has 2.3 million or so clones, approximately 95% seen once. Trimming stripped 4 bases from V and 6 bases from J, with 16 bases between. In germline, CDR1 is SGHRS, CDR2 YFSETQ. CDR3 length: 14 residues. This TCR was sampled from a man younger than 30 in good health. Some clones in this sample may be carry-over from other donors' samples. Sample: naive CD4+ T cells from PBMCs. This sample's subset: CD45RA+ positively selected. The chain carries TRBV5-1 and TRBJ1-1; TRBD1 is a possible D gene (6 bases). The CDR3 DNA reads TGCGCCAGCAGCACAGGAACAGGGCAGGCTGAAGCTTTCTTT. It yields the protein CASSTGTGQAEAFF.